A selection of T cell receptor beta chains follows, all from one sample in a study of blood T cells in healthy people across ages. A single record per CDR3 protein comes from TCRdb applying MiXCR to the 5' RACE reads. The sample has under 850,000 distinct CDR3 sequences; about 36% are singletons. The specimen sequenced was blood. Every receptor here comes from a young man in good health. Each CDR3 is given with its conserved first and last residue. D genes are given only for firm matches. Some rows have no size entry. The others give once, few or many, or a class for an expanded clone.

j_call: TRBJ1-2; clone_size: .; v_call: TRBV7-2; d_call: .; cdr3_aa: CASSETLYGYTF; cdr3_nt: TGTGCCAGCAGCGAAACCCTATATGGCTACACCTTC
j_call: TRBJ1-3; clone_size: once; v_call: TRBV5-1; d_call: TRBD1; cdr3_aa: CASSSNTGVGNTIYF; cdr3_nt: TGCGCCAGCAGCTCCAACACAGGGGTTGGAAACACCATATATTTT
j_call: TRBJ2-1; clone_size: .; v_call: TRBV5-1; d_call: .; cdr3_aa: CASSVGYGAYNEQFF; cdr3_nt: TGCGCCAGCAGTGTTGGTTACGGGGCCTACAATGAGCAGTTCTTC
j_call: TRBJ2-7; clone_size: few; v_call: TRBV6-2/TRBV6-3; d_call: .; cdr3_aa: CASSRPGMSYNEQYF; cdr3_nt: TGTGCCAGCAGCCGTCCCGGGATGTCATACAATGAGCAGTACTTC
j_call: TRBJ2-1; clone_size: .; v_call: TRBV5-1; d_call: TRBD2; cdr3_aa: CASSRTSGGITYNEQFF; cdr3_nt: TGCGCCAGCAGCCGGACTAGCGGGGGGATAACCTACAATGAGCAGTTCTTC
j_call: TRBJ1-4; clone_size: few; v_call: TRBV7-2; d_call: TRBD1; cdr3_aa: CASTQGVQTNEKLFF; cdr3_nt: TGTGCCAGCACCCAGGGGGTGCAAACTAATGAAAAACTGTTTTTT
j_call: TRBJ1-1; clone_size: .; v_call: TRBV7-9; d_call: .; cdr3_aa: CASSPFGKEAFF; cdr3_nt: TGTGCCAGCAGCCCCTTTGGAAAGGAAGCTTTCTTT
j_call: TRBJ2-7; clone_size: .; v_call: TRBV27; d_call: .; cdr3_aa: CASSLVWTVVDEQYF; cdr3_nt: TGTGCCAGCAGTTTAGTATGGACAGTGGTGGACGAGCAGTACTTC
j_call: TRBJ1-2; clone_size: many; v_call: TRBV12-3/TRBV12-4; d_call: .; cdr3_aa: CASSVSGASYGYTF; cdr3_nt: TGTGCCAGCAGTGTCTCAGGGGCGTCCTATGGCTACACCTTC
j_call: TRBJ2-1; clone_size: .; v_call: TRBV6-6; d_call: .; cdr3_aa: CASLQGVRNEQFF; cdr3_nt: TGTGCCAGCCTTCAAGGTGTGAGGAATGAGCAGTTCTTC
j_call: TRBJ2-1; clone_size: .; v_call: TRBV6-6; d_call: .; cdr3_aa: CASSYSFGGEQFF; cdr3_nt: TGTGCCAGCAGTTACTCTTTCGGGGGTGAGCAGTTCTTC
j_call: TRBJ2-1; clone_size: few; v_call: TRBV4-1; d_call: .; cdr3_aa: CASSPQGGRAYNEQFF; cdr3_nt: TGCGCCAGCAGCCCCCAAGGCGGGCGGGCCTACAATGAGCAGTTCTTC
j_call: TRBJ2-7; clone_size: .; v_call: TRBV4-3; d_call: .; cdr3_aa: CASSQDARGAYEQYF; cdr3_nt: TGCGCCAGCAGCCAAGATGCCAGGGGGGCCTACGAGCAGTACTTC
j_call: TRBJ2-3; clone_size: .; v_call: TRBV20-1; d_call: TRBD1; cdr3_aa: CSACGTGGNTDTQYF; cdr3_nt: TGCAGTGCTTGTGGGACAGGGGGTAACACAGATACGCAGTATTTT
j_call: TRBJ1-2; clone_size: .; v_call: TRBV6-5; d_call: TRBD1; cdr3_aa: CASSRDRGRANYGYTF; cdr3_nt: TGTGCCAGCAGCCGGGACAGGGGGCGAGCCAACTATGGCTACACCTTC
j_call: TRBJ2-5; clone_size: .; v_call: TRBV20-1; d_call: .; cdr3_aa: CSAREGANQETQYF; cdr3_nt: TGCAGTGCTAGAGAAGGGGCAAACCAAGAGACCCAGTACTTC
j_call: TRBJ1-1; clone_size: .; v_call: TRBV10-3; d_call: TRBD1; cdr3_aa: CAIGATGLNTEAFF; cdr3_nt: TGTGCCATCGGGGCGACAGGGCTTAACACTGAAGCTTTCTTT
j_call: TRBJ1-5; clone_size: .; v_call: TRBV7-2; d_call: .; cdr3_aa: CASSLEYTNQPQHF; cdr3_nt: TGTGCCAGCAGCTTAGAGTACACTAATCAGCCCCAGCATTTT
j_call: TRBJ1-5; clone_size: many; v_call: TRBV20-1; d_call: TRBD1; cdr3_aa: CSASQTGGDQPQHF; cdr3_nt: TGCAGTGCTAGCCAGACAGGGGGGGATCAGCCCCAGCATTTT
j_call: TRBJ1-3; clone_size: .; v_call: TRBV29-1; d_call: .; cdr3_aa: CSVEFAGRSGNTIYF; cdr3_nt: TGCAGCGTTGAATTCGCCGGACGCTCTGGAAACACCATATATTTT
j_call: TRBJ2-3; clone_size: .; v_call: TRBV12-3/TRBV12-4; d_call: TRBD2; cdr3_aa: CASRPTSGALSSTDTQYF; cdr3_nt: TGTGCCAGCAGACCGACTAGCGGGGCGCTTTCTAGCACAGATACGCAGTATTTT
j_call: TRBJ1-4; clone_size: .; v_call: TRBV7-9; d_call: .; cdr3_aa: CASSLSRVNGEKLFF; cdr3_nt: TGTGCCAGCAGCTTAAGCAGGGTGAATGGTGAAAAACTGTTTTTT
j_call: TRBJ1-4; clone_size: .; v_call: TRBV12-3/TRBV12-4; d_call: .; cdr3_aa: CASSSPGGNEKLFF; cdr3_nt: TGTGCCAGCAGCTCCCCCGGGGGGAATGAAAAACTGTTTTTT
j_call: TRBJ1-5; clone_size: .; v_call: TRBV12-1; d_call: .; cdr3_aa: CASSFESQPCGNQPQHF; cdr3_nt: TGTGCCAGCAGCTTTGAGTCACAACCCTGTGGAAATCAGCCCCAGCATTTT
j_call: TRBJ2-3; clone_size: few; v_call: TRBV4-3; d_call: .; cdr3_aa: CASSQGGRDRFTDTQYF; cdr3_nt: TGCGCCAGCAGCCAAGGGGGTCGGGACCGATTCACAGATACGCAGTATTTT
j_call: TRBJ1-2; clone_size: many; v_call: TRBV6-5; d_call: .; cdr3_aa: CASSYSGGYGYTF; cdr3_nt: TGTGCCAGCAGTTACTCAGGGGGCTATGGCTACACCTTC
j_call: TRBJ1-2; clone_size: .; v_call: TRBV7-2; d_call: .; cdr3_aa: CASSLVGPRVYGYTF; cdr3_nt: TGTGCCAGCAGCTTAGTGGGCCCCAGGGTTTACGGCTACACCTTC
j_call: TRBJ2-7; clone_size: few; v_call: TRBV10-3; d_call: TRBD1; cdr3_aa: CAISELTGSEQYF; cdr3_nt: TGTGCCATCAGTGAGTTGACAGGGAGCGAGCAGTACTTC
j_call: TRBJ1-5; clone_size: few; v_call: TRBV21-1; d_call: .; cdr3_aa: CASQPQGPHQPQHF; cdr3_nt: TGTGCCTCCCAACCGCAGGGGCCCCATCAGCCCCAGCATTTT
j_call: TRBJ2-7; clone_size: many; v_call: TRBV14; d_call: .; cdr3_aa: CASSSGHEQYF; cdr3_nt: TGTGCCAGCAGTTCGGGACACGAGCAGTACTTC
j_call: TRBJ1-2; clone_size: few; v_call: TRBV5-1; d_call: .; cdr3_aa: CASSLGQARAYNYGYTF; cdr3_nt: TGCGCCAGCAGCTTGGGGCAGGCTAGGGCTTATAACTATGGCTACACCTTC
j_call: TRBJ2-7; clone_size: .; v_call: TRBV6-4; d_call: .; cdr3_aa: CASSGPAGRSSYEQYF; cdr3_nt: TGTGCCAGCAGTGGTCCCGCGGGCAGGTCTTCCTACGAGCAGTACTTC
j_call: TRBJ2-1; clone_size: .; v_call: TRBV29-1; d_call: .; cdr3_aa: CSVAPTLGQVLRSSYNEQFF; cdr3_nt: TGCAGCGTTGCCCCCACCCTGGGACAAGTATTACGGAGCTCCTACAATGAGCAGTTCTTC
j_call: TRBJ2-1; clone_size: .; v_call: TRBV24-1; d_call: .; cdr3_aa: CATSGDGVRDEQFF; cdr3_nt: TGTGCCACCAGTGGTGACGGCGTGAGGGATGAGCAGTTCTTC
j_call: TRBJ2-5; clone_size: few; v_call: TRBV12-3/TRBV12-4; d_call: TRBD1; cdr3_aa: CASSPRTGLYQETQYF; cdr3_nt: TGTGCCAGCAGTCCGAGGACAGGGCTGTACCAAGAGACCCAGTACTTC
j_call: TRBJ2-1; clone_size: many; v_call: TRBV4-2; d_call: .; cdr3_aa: CASSQGGTEQFF; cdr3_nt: TGTGCCAGCAGCCAAGGGGGGACTGAGCAGTTCTTC
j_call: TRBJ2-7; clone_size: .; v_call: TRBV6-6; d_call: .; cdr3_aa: CASSQITGTYEQYF; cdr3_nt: TGTGCCAGCAGCCAGATTACAGGTACCTACGAGCAGTACTTC
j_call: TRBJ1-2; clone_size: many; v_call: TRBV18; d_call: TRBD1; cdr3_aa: CASSLRTGANYGYTF; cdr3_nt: TGTGCCAGCTCACTGCGGACAGGGGCTAACTATGGCTACACCTTC
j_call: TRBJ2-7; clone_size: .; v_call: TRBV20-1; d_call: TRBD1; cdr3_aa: CSARAGTAIYEQYF; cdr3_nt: TGCAGTGCTAGGGCCGGGACAGCGATCTACGAGCAGTACTTC
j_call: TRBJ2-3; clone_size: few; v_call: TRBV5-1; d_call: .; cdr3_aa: CASSLAGRDTQYF; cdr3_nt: TGCGCCAGCAGCTTGGCCGGTCGGGATACGCAGTATTTT
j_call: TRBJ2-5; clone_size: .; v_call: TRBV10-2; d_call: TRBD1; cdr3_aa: CASRDRAVSETQYF; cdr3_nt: TGCGCCAGCAGGGACAGGGCTGTGTCGGAGACCCAGTACTTC
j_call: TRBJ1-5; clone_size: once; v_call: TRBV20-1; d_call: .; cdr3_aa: CSARDPREAGNQPQHF; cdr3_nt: TGCAGTGCTAGAGATCCCCGGGAGGCGGGCAATCAGCCCCAGCATTTT
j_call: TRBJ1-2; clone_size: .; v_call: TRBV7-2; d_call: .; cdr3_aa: CASTSGGLKYGYTF; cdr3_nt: TGTGCCAGCACCTCCGGGGGCCTAAAATATGGCTACACCTTC
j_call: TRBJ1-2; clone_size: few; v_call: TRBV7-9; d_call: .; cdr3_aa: CASSQAAGANYGYTF; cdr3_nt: TGTGCCAGCAGCCAGGCGGCCGGAGCTAACTATGGCTACACCTTC